One and the same sample provided the 26 T cell receptor beta chains below, sequenced in a study of T cell repertoires in ileal Crohn's disease. The assay was immunoSEQ multiplex PCR, and TCRdb's table has in-frame clones only and misses some. Altogether roughly 8,500 clones are present, roughly 85% being singletons, with the ten largest covering around a fifth. The time point denotes: neoterminal ileum biopsy at postoperative endoscopy, about 6 months after surgery. Material: ileal tissue. All receptors derive from an adult with Crohn's disease.

J is TRBJ2-4 and V is TRBV7-9, with 7 bases identical to TRBD2. CDR1 SEHNR and CDR2 FQNEAQ come from the germline V gene (reference sequence). Unmatched junction bases numbered 5, after V lost 9 bases and J lost 0 bases. This CDR3 contains 14 residues. The CDR3 bases are TGTGCCAGTGGAGCGGGGTTAGCCAAAAACATTCAGTACTTC. Encoded protein: CASGAGLAKNIQYF.

This chain uses TRBV29-1 with TRBJ1-2; tentative D call: TRBD1 (6 bases). CDR1 SQVTM and CDR2 ANQGSEA come from the germline V gene. Trimming cost V 4 bases and J 11 bases, with 17 bases left between them. The CDR3 totals 12 residues. The CDR3 reads CSVGGQGREYTF. CDR3 nucleotide sequence: TGCAGCGTTGGGGGGCAGGGGAGAGAGTACACCTTC.

The chain combines TRBV7-9 with TRBJ2-3; 10 bases are a match to TRBD1. Germline trimming cut 5 bases from V and 4 bases from J; bases unmatched to any gene: 6. Germline V gives CDR1 SEHNR, CDR2 FQNEAQ (reference sequence). This CDR3 contains 15 residues. CDR3 region: CASSPGQGMADTQYF. The CDR3 DNA is TGTGCCAGCAGCCCGGGACAGGGGATGGCAGATACGCAGTATTTT.

The CDR3 protein is CAISDLQGWSQHF. The CDR3 DNA reads TGTGCCATCAGTGATTTACAGGGTTGGTCCCAGCATTTT. This chain connects TRBV10-3 to TRBJ1-5; TRBD1 is a possible D gene (6 bases). The CDR3 contains 13 residues. Germline CDR1 reads ENHRY; CDR2 reads SYGVKD. The V gene lost 3 bases and the J gene lost 11 bases, with 14 bases spanning the gap.

This chain uses TRBV4-3 with TRBJ2-1, with D unclear. The CDR3 is 12 residues long. The V end lost 0 bases, the J end lost 10 bases, and 7 bases lay between the germline ends. Germline CDR1 is LGHNA and CDR2 is YSLEER. CDR3 in amino acids: CASSQDRREQFF. In DNA form, the CDR3 reads TGCGCCAGCAGCCAAGATAGGCGGGAGCAGTTCTTC.

The V gene is TRBV6-1, the J gene TRBJ1-1; unclear D gene. V lost 6 bases to trimming and J lost 4 bases, with 12 bases between them. The length of the CDR3 is 13 residues. CDR1 MNHNS and CDR2 SASEGT come from the germline V gene. The CDR3 sequence is CASRDPGSTEAFF. In DNA form, the CDR3 reads TGTGCCAGCAGGGACCCTGGGAGCACTGAAGCTTTCTTT.

This clone showed up just once. CDR3 amino acids: CASSQNPTGGSETQYF. The CDR3 DNA reads as TGCGCCAGCAGCCAAAACCCGACAGGGGGCTCTGAGACCCAGTACTTC. This chain joins TRBV5-1 and TRBJ2-5; TRBD1 aligns across 10 bases. The trim removed 4 bases at V and 5 bases at J, leaving 11 bases unmatched. The CDR3 runs 16 residues. Germline lookup yields CDR1 SGHRS and CDR2 YFSETQ.

This clone appeared once. The V call is TRBV27, the J call TRBJ2-3, with 7 nucleotides matching TRBD1. The germline CDR1 and CDR2 sequences are MNHEY and SMNVEV (reference sequence). CDR3 size: 15 residues. Trimming removed 4 bases from V and 6 bases from J; junction bases left unmatched: 10. CDR3 sequence (DNA): TGTGCCAGCAGTTGGACAGGCAACCAAGGGGATACGCAGTATTTT. Translation gives CASSWTGNQGDTQYF.

The chain uses TRBV27 and TRBJ1-1, with D maybe TRBD1 (5 bases). V lost 5 bases to trimming and J lost 4 bases, with 11 bases between them. This CDR3 is 13 amino acids long. CDR1 is MNHEY and CDR2 is SMNVEV in the germline V gene (reference sequence). The CDR3 protein is CASSPGGITEAFF. CDR3 bases: TGTGCCAGCAGTCCCGGGGGGATCACTGAAGCTTTCTTT.

This chain connects TRBV5-8 to TRBJ1-5; 12 bases map to TRBD1. The V segment lost 4 bases and the J segment 6 bases; nucleotides outside the gene matches: 11. CDR3 size: 17 residues. Per the germline V gene, CDR1 is SGHTS and CDR2 is YDEGEE. The CDR3 sequence is CASSGFGTGGSGQPQHF. DNA for the CDR3: TGTGCCAGCAGCGGCTTCGGGACAGGGGGCTCGGGTCAGCCCCAGCATTTT.

The V and J genes are TRBV11-2 and TRBJ2-3; 8 bases fit TRBD1. CDR3 size: 15 residues. Germline CDR1 and CDR2: SGHAT and FQNNGV. V dropped 2 bases and J dropped 5; count of bases not matched to a gene: 6. As DNA, the CDR3 is TGTGCCAGCAGCTTAACAGGGGGGCGAAGAGATACGCAGTATTTT. Its translation: CASSLTGGRRDTQYF.

The chain carries TRBV11-3 and TRBJ2-3, with a possible D match to TRBD2 (6 bases). The V end lost 5 bases, the J end lost 10 bases, and 16 bases lay between the germline ends. In germline, CDR1 is SGHNT, CDR2 YENEEA. This CDR3 contains 13 residues. The DNA for the CDR3 is TGTGCCAGCAGCAAATTAGCCGGGAGTGCGCAGTATTTT. Residues: CASSKLAGSAQYF.

This clone was seen just once. The rearrangement links TRBV9 to TRBJ1-2; 8 nucleotides match TRBD1. V shed 0 bases, J shed 7 bases, and the junction held 14 bases outside the gene matches. Germline CDR1 reads SGDLS; CDR2 reads YYNGEE. This CDR3 has 17 residues. CDR3 sequence: CASSVAKLGQGKSGYTF. The DNA for the CDR3 is TGTGCCAGCAGCGTAGCTAAATTAGGACAGGGAAAGAGTGGCTACACCTTC. The entire variable domain, with the rest obtained from reference TRBV9 and TRBJ1-2, is as follows: DSGVTQTPKHLITATGQRVTLRCSPRSGDLSVYWYQQSLDQGLQFLIQYYNGEERAKGNILERFSAQQFPDLHSELNLSSLELGDSALYFCASSVAKLGQGKSGYTFGSGTRLTVV.

The rearrangement uses TRBV5-6 and TRBJ2-1; no clear D. Trimming took off 0 bases at V and 4 bases at J, with 14 bases between the two ends. The CDR3 has 16 amino acids. Germline CDR1 SGHDT, CDR2 YYEEEE. The CDR3 protein is CASSLGRSAGYNEQFF. The DNA of the CDR3 is TGTGCCAGCAGCTTGGGGCGGAGCGCCGGGTACAATGAGCAGTTCTTC.

This chain joins TRBV2 and TRBJ1-4, with D unclear. Trimming removed 7 bases at V and 8 bases at J, with 20 bases between. The V gene's germline CDR1 is SNHLY and CDR2 FYNNEI. There are 15 residues in the CDR3. The CDR3 coding sequence is TGTGCCAGCACCCCTTCGACACTCCCGGGGGAAAAACTGTTTTTT. As protein: CASTPSTLPGEKLFF.

The rearrangement joins TRBV5-6 to TRBJ1-1; possible D gene TRBD1, 6 bases. Trimming took 4 bases from V and 1 from J, leaving 8 bases between them. The CDR3 is 13 residues long. Germline lookup yields CDR1 SGHDT and CDR2 YYEEEE. The CDR3 spells CASSADRNTEAFF. CDR3 DNA sequence: TGTGCCAGCAGCGCGGACAGGAACACTGAAGCTTTCTTT.

The chain uses TRBV6-5 and TRBJ2-1; 7 bases are shared with TRBD2. J gave up 2 bases and V 2 bases, and 0 bases lay outside the gene matches. Germline assignment: CDR1 MNHEY and CDR2 SVGAGI. This CDR3 region has 14 residues. CDR3 sequence: CASSYGGAYNEQFF. The CDR3 DNA follows: TGTGCCAGCAGTTACGGGGGGGCCTACAATGAGCAGTTCTTC.

This clone was observed once. The V call is TRBV7-9, the J call TRBJ1-3; tentatively, D is TRBD1 (5 bases). The CDR3 covers 17 residues. Trimming shortened V by 1 base and J by 0 bases, and 13 bases separated the two germline ends. Germline CDR1 and CDR2: SEHNR and FQNEAQ (reference sequence). The CDR3, as DNA: TGTGCCAGCAGCTTAGGACTTGCGGGGCTCTCTGGAAACACCATATATTTT. Amino acids: CASSLGLAGLSGNTIYF.

This sequence joins TRBV5-1 and TRBJ2-1, with TRBD2 as a possible D gene (6 bases). The germline CDR1 and CDR2 sequences are SGHRS and YFSETQ. The CDR3 runs 15 residues. The V and J ends lost 5 bases and 3 bases respectively, with 15 bases between them. The CDR3 DNA is TGCGCCAGCAGACCTTCGGGCGGGGTCTACAATGAGCAGTTCTTC. Protein sequence: CASRPSGGVYNEQFF.

With respect to this clone: The same CDR3 is also encoded by other DNA sequences in this sample. This chain joins TRBV7-9 and TRBJ2-2; TRBD2 matches 10 bases. The CDR3 consists of 17 residues. Per the germline V gene, CDR1 is SEHNR and CDR2 is FQNEAQ (reference sequence). V lost 1 base to trimming and J lost 2 bases; unmatched junction nucleotides: 4. The CDR3 DNA is TGTGCCAGCAGCTTAGGACTAGCGGGTGCCAACACCGGGGAGCTGTTTTTT. Its protein product is CASSLGLAGANTGELFF.

The genes are TRBV5-5 and TRBJ2-7, with a weak D call TRBD2 (5 bases). V dropped 4 bases and J dropped 0 bases, with 14 bases sitting between them. This CDR3 contains 15 residues. Germline CDR1 is SGHKS and CDR2 is YYEKEE (reference sequence). The CDR3 here is CASSVGPGGSYEQYF. CDR3 coding DNA: TGTGCCAGCAGCGTAGGCCCTGGAGGCTCCTACGAGCAGTACTTC.

The chain couples TRBV4-2 to TRBJ1-2; perhaps TRBD1 as D (5 bases). This CDR3 is 16 amino acids long. CDR1 and CDR2 from the germline V gene are LGHNA and YNFKEQ. V dropped 0 bases and J dropped 2 bases, with 13 bases sitting between them. The DNA of the CDR3 is TGTGCCAGCAGCCAAGATCAGACAGTGGGAAACTATGGCTACACCTTC. The encoded protein is CASSQDQTVGNYGYTF.

The rearrangement links TRBV6-1 to TRBJ1-3; D gene uncertain. The CDR3 length is 16 residues. Germline values: CDR1 MNHNS, CDR2 SASEGT. V gave up 0 bases and J gave up 0 bases, with 9 bases separating them. For the CDR3, the DNA is TGTGCCAGCAGTGAAGCGAGGGCAACCTCTGGAAACACCATATATTTT. Protein product: CASSEARATSGNTIYF.

V usage is TRBV9 and J usage is TRBJ1-3; D is undetermined. The CDR3 has 15 residues. Trimming took off 0 bases at V and 5 bases at J, with 12 bases between the two ends. Germline CDR1 reads SGDLS; CDR2 reads YYNGEE. CDR3 nucleotide sequence: TGTGCCAGCAGCGTAGGATCAAGAGCCCGAAACACCATATATTTT. Protein product: CASSVGSRARNTIYF.

The rearrangement joins TRBV6-4 to TRBJ2-3; 7 bases line up with TRBD1. The length of the CDR3 is 16 residues. The V gene's germline CDR1 is MRHNA and CDR2 SNTAGT. V dropped 0 bases and J dropped 3; count of bases not matched to a gene: 6. DNA for the CDR3: TGTGCCAGCAGTGACTCGAGAGGGGGCGGAACAGATACGCAGTATTTT. Translating it yields CASSDSRGGGTDTQYF.

The genes are TRBV4-3 and TRBJ1-2, with TRBD1 as a possible D gene (5 bases). V lost 0 bases and J lost 8, with 16 bases in between. In germline, CDR1 is LGHNA, CDR2 YSLEER. The CDR3 sequence is 15 residues long. CDR3 nucleotides: TGCGCCAGCAGCCAAGATTGGAAGGGGCTGGGGGGCTACACCTTC. It encodes CASSQDWKGLGGYTF.